This TCR beta chain was recovered during a study of cytomegalovirus exposure and HLA in healthy donors. Regarding the study as a whole: Compared with the roughly 670-donor mean, an Asian-associated ancestry cluster reportedly had fewer N-insertions, according to a later analysis. With later analysis, a missense DCLRE1C variant became linked to TCR beta V- and J-gene trimming. In vitro testing confirmed a few CMV-associated chains as specific for CMV antigens. Whilst most TCR sequences proved rare, a subset of public TCRs occurred across many donors.

A note on this clone: Its antigen is not identified.

CDR1 and CDR2 from the germline V gene are MDHEN and SYDVKM. CDR3 length: 11 residues. V lost 8 bases and J 4 bases, leaving 6 bases between the germline ends. The PCR employed 60 Vbeta primers together with 13 Jbeta primers. The table came from immunoSEQ multiplex PCR; TCRdb's copy has only in-frame clones and leaves some out. Seen here are 100,000 to 150,000 clones, roughly 80% observed once, and the top ten hold roughly 4%. The receptor's source is a woman aged 40 to 49 in good health and CMV-seronegative. The chain carries TRBV28 and TRBJ2-1, with D possibly matching TRBD2 (5 bases). Sequenced input: PBMCs. The CDR3 reads CASAGYNEQFF. The CDR3 DNA sequence: TGTGCCAGCGCGGGTTACAATGAGCAGTTCTTC. The full variable domain, in which reference TRBV28 and TRBJ2-1 provide the parts outside the CDR3, is DVKVTQSSRYLVKRTGEKVFLECVQDMDHENMFWYRQDPGLGLRLIYFSYDVKMKEKGDIPEGYSVSREKKERFSLILESASTNQTSMYLCASAGYNEQFFGPGTRLTVL.